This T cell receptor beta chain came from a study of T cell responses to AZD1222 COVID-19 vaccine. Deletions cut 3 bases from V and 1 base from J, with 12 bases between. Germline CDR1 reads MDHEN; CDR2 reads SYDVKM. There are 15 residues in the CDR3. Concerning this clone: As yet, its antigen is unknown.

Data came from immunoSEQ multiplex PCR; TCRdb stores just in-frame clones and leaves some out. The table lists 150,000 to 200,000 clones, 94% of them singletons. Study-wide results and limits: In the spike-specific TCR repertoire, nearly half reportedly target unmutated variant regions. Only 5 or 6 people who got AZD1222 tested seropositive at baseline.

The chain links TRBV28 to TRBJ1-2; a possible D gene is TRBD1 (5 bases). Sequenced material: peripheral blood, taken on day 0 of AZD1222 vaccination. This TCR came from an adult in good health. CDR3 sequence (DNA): TGTGCCAGCAGTTTTCGGTCCGACAGTAACTATGGCTACACCTTC. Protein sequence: CASSFRSDSNYGYTF.